This T cell receptor beta chain was obtained from a study of blood T cell repertoires in COVID-19 (dated by TCRdb to 2020 to 2022). About the investigation overall: Collaborator samples came from the United States, Italy and Spain and covered acute and convalescent phases of COVID-19. The material from the prospective study consisted of cDNA or gDNA derived from T cells, B-cell-depleted T cells, or PBMCs. Deeply sampled blood TCRbeta repertoires from subjects exposed to, actively infected with, or recovered from COVID-19 were included in the dataset. The repertoires were released in a freely available public database meant as a resource for research on the immune response to SARS-CoV-2. The samples were drawn from two sources: the first 160 participants of the ongoing ImmuneRACE study, and 1,254 subjects contributed by 6 global collaborators. A de-identified subject ID, COVID-19 status, age in years and sex were almost always included in the sample metadata. Where HLA class I and class II types were available, the types were taken from metadata supplied by the sample provider, not from assay-based typing.

One collaborating source in Seattle enrolled patients while the patients were actively infected and followed the patients over time throughout the course of disease. Each collaborating institution followed its own protocols to collect whole blood in K2EDTA tubes. For TCRbeta analysis, collaborator samples were shipped as frozen whole blood, as isolated PBMCs, or as DNA extracted from either sample type. TCRbeta CDR3 regions were amplified from genomic DNA using the immunoSEQ Assay, a bias-controlled multiplex PCR. Per the original workflow: The number of nucleated cells in each sample was estimated from the amplification of reference gene primers within the assay. To quantify the absolute abundance of each unique TCRbeta CDR3 rearrangement, sequence reads were collapsed and filtered. For each sample, productive Simpson clonality was calculated as the square root of Simpson's diversity index across productive rearrangements. Imported from immuneACCESS, the table was reduced by TCRdb to in-frame sequences with V and J called. These copies leave out some clones; in studies compared against another copy, an unresolved V gene accounts for under half, and the cause of the remainder is not known. V, J and clone size were drawn from that table, and D and trimming were deduced from the DNA. Present in this sample are over 200,000 clones, 75% to 95% of which were seen just once. The top ten constitute under 3% of the sample.

The junction shows trimming of 6 bases on V and 4 bases on J, and the gene matches do not reach 9 bases of it. The germline V gene gives CDR1 as SGDLS and CDR2 as YYNGEE. Measured from the cysteine to the phenylalanine, the CDR3 is 14 residues long. Only CDR3 DNA is held: 42 bases, read in frame from base 1. To note about this clone: It has no known antigen specificity. Base qualities are not recorded, but no much larger clone differs from it by a single base.

The paper's findings and limits, for the study overall: The quantity of clinical and demographic metadata differed by source and by participant and was supplied without curation.

This receptor was obtained from a person under 30 with COVID-19, enrolled during active disease. The specimen sequenced was peripheral blood. The receptor chain draws on TRBV9 and TRBJ2-7; 8 of the junction bases match TRBD2. DNA sequence: TGTGCCAGCACCGCGCGGGGGGCAGGGTACGAGCAGTACTTC. This translates into CASTARGAGYEQYF. Reference TRBV9 and TRBJ2-7 genes cover what lies past the CDR3, so the full variable domain is DSGVTQTPKHLITATGQRVTLRCSPRSGDLSVYWYQQSLDQGLQFLIQYYNGEERAKGNILERFSAQQFPDLHSELNLSSLELGDSALYFCASTARGAGYEQYFGPGTRLTVT.